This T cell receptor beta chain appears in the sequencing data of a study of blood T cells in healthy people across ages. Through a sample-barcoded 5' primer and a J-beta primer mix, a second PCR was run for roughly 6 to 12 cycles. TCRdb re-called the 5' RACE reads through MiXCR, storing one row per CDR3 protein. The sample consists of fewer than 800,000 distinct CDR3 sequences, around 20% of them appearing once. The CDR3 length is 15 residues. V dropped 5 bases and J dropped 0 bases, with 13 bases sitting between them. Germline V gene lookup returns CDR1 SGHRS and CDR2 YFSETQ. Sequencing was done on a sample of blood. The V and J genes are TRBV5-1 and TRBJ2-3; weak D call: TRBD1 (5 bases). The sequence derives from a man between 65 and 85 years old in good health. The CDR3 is CASRQPGSSTDTQYF. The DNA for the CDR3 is TGCGCCAGCAGACAGCCAGGGTCTAGCACAGATACGCAGTATTTT.